This TCR beta chain was recovered during a study of shared clonotypes between healthy human individuals. Study overall: Participating donors consisted of a couple of women and a few men aged 18 to 49.

Healthy HIV-negative adults with no recent acute infections or vaccinations were recruited as donors. Subsets obtained from CD4+ cells comprised CD45RA+ naive and CD45RA-negative memory cells. Per the original data handling: Filtering differed since immunoSEQ provided only junctions, with no quality scores. The table came from immunoSEQ multiplex PCR; TCRdb's copy has only in-frame clones and leaves some out. The V and J calls and clone size were taken over from that table, and D and trimming were inferred from the DNA. The sample yields approximately 2,300,000 clones, just under 95% seen once. The CDR3 totals 15 residues. V trimming: 7 bases; J trimming: 5 bases; junction bases outside the gene matches: 10. Germline-derived CDR1 and CDR2 are LNHDA and SQIVND (reference sequence).

This receptor was taken from a man younger than 35 in good health. Some clones in this sample may be carry-over from other donors' samples. The gene calls are TRBV19 and TRBJ1-4, with 7 bases fitting TRBD1. Source material: naive CD4+ T cells from PBMCs. The sample's subset: CD45RA+ positively selected. CDR3 residues: CASTPVGQRNEKLFF. CDR3 in DNA: TGTGCCAGTACCCCCGTGGGACAGCGAAATGAAAAACTGTTTTTT.